This is a list of T cell receptor beta chains from one sample in a study of cytomegalovirus exposure and HLA in healthy donors. Clones were sequenced by immunoSEQ multiplex PCR, and TCRdb holds only the in-frame ones, with some missing. The sample has about 200,000 clones, 70% to 90% seen once. Sequencing input: PBMCs. These receptors were collected from a man aged 25 to 40 in good health and CMV-seronegative. Both conserved end residues are part of each CDR3. Each record gives: J gene, V gene, D gene, CDR3 protein. A D gene is named only where the DNA matches it firmly.

>TRBJ2-1|TRBV27|TRBD1
CASTLTRTGRNNEQFF
>TRBJ1-2|TRBV6-5|.
CASSLNRASYGYTF
>TRBJ2-7|TRBV6-5|.
CASSSVGWGLYEQYF
>TRBJ2-6|TRBV9|TRBD1
CASSPRTGGSLVGANVLTF
>TRBJ2-1|TRBV5-1|TRBD1
CASSLNRGVNEQFF
>TRBJ1-1|TRBV9|.
CASSEYQGTNTEAFF
>TRBJ1-2|TRBV7-2|.
CASSPGGAGYTF
>TRBJ2-5|TRBV4-2|TRBD2
CASSQAASGGQETQYF
>TRBJ2-1|TRBV7-2|TRBD2
CASSLTGIGGGHEQFF
>TRBJ1-2|TRBV6-1|TRBD1
CASRDRGRNYGYTF
>TRBJ1-1|TRBV7-8|.
CASSLFHGMGAFF
>TRBJ1-6|TRBV5-1|TRBD1
CASKGAPWNSPLHF
>TRBJ2-2|TRBV7-3|TRBD2
CASSRQTSGGRFRNTGELFF
>TRBJ2-2|TRBV25-1|TRBD1
CASSVTGGNTGELFF
>TRBJ1-1|TRBV6-5|.
CASSFEFGGTEAFF
>TRBJ1-2|TRBV6-1|TRBD1
CASGTGGSYGYTF
>TRBJ1-1|TRBV5-4|.
CASSSQGGRGDTEAFF
>TRBJ2-5|TRBV5-1|TRBD1
CASSLGGTGGSKTQYF
>.|TRBV4-1|.
CASSRTTGKSDEQYF
>TRBJ2-5|TRBV28|TRBD2
CASTGTSGDSQETQYF
>TRBJ2-7|TRBV5-1|.
CASSSSGFRDGTGEQYF
>TRBJ2-7|TRBV20-1|.
CSAGFTSGYF
>TRBJ2-5|TRBV4-1|.
CASSQSGQETQYF
>TRBJ2-1|TRBV27|.
CASSLGPTRDEQFF
>TRBJ1-2|TRBV7-3|TRBD1
CASSLPATGSDGYTF
>TRBJ2-7|TRBV5-4|TRBD1
CASSTSTGGLDEQYF
>TRBJ2-2|TRBV6-5|.
CASSRFQGNTGELFF
>TRBJ1-6|TRBV2|.
CASSGDVGRRNNSPLHF
>TRBJ2-1|TRBV27|TRBD2
CASSDDSGGAFNEQFF
>TRBJ2-3|TRBV5-1|TRBD2
CASSLGLAGTFTDTQYF
>TRBJ2-1|TRBV4-1|TRBD2
CASSQGTSGGLLYNEQFF
>TRBJ2-3|TRBV4-2|.
CASSLFEGDTQYF